The rows below give T cell receptor beta chains drawn from one sample of a study of response to subunit inactivated influenza vaccine. In TCRdb, the RT-PCR reads were re-called with MiXCR into one record per CDR3 protein. The data hold 500,000 to 600,000 distinct CDR3 sequences, with 13% observed a single time. The specimen was PBMCs from blood, collected roughly 48 days after vaccination. These receptors were obtained from a man aged 50 or older who received an inactivated influenza vaccine. Both conserved end residues are part of each CDR3. D genes are given only for firm matches. Clone size appears in some rows only: once, few, many, or a class for an expanded clone.

V	D	J	size	CDR3	DNA
TRBV3-1	NA	TRBJ2-3	few	CASSQRGVEDTQYF	TGTGCCAGCAGCCAGCGGGGCGTTGAGGATACGCAGTATTTT
TRBV6-2/TRBV6-3	NA	TRBJ1-6	NA	CASSYEYATRNSPLHF	TGTGCCAGCAGTTACGAGTACGCCACCAGGAACTCACCCCTCCACTTT
TRBV9	NA	TRBJ1-1	many	CASSVEVTENTEAFF	TGTGCCAGCAGCGTAGAAGTTACCGAGAACACTGAAGCTTTCTTT
TRBV28	TRBD2	TRBJ2-3	few	CASSFGGGRNTQYF	TGTGCCAGCAGTTTCGGCGGGGGGCGGAATACGCAGTATTTT
TRBV5-1	NA	TRBJ2-2	many	CASSPRRGGGTGELFF	TGCGCCAGCAGCCCAAGGCGGGGCGGTGGGACCGGGGAGCTGTTTTTT
TRBV6-2/TRBV6-3	NA	TRBJ1-5	many	CASSYLGRTNQPQHF	TGTGCCAGCAGTTACCTCGGACGTACAAATCAGCCCCAGCATTTT
TRBV20-1	NA	TRBJ1-1	few	CSASKGASEAFF	TGCAGTGCTAGTAAAGGGGCTAGTGAAGCTTTCTTT
TRBV28	NA	TRBJ2-7	few	CASGNTYEQYF	TGTGCCAGCGGAAATACCTACGAGCAGTACTTC
TRBV5-1	NA	TRBJ1-2	many	CASRTGQDYYGYTF	TGCGCCAGCAGAACGGGGCAGGACTACTATGGCTACACCTTC
TRBV7-9	NA	TRBJ2-7	NA	CASSPAVYEQYF	TGTGCCAGCAGCCCGGCGGTTTACGAGCAGTACTTC
TRBV5-1	NA	TRBJ2-5	few	CASSFEYQETQYF	TGCGCCAGCAGCTTCGAATATCAAGAGACCCAGTACTTC
TRBV7-6	TRBD2	TRBJ2-3	NA	CASSLTLAGSDTQYF	TGTGCCAGCAGCCTAACACTAGCGGGATCTGATACGCAGTATTTT
TRBV5-1	NA	TRBJ2-4	many	CASSLDSTKNIQYF	TGCGCCAGCAGCTTGGACAGTACCAAAAACATTCAGTACTTC
TRBV5-6	NA	TRBJ2-7	NA	CASSRRDGAYEQYF	TGTGCCAGCAGCCGGCGGGACGGAGCCTACGAGCAGTACTTC
TRBV20-1	NA	TRBJ2-7	many	CSAERVAYEQYF	TGCAGTGCTGAACGCGTGGCCTACGAGCAGTACTTC
TRBV28	NA	TRBJ1-5	few	CASTKYSNQPQHF	TGTGCCAGCACCAAATATAGCAATCAGCCCCAGCATTTT
TRBV5-5	NA	TRBJ2-7	many	CASSFEGGRIEQYF	TGTGCCAGCAGCTTTGAGGGGGGCCGGATCGAGCAGTACTTC
TRBV7-6	TRBD1	TRBJ2-5	NA	CASRQGVGQETQYF	TGTGCCAGCCGACAGGGGGTAGGCCAAGAGACCCAGTACTTC
TRBV6-5	TRBD2	TRBJ2-7	NA	CASRYATSGTYEQYF	TGTGCCAGCAGATACGCTACTAGCGGTACCTACGAGCAGTACTTC
TRBV28	NA	TRBJ2-5	NA	CASRPAGETQYF	TGTGCCAGCAGACCAGCGGGAGAGACCCAGTACTTC
TRBV7-6	NA	TRBJ2-2	NA	CASSLYQGGTGELFF	TGTGCCAGCAGCTTGTACCAGGGAGGCACCGGGGAGCTGTTTTTT
TRBV20-1	NA	TRBJ2-7	NA	CSARVQIEQYF	TGCAGTGCTAGAGTCCAGATTGAGCAGTACTTC
TRBV18	TRBD2	TRBJ2-7	NA	CASSPLRAGGPAYEQYF	TGTGCCAGCTCACCACTTAGGGCGGGAGGGCCCGCCTACGAGCAGTACTTC
TRBV20-1	NA	TRBJ2-7	few	CSAGYLGASQDF	TGCAGTGCCGGCTATCTGGGGGCCTCCCAAGACTTC
TRBV10-2	TRBD2	TRBJ2-7	many	CASSDLAGPYEQYF	TGCGCCAGCAGTGATCTAGCGGGACCCTACGAGCAGTACTTC
TRBV20-1	NA	TRBJ2-3	many	CSASRSGNADTQYF	TGCAGTGCTAGCCGTAGCGGAAACGCAGATACGCAGTATTTT
TRBV10-3	TRBD1	TRBJ2-3	many	CAISESDRGSDTQYF	TGTGCCATCAGTGAATCGGACAGGGGAAGCGATACGCAGTATTTT
TRBV18	TRBD2	TRBJ2-1	NA	CASSPGLAGGLRPANNEQFF	TGTGCCAGCTCACCCGGACTAGCGGGGGGCCTCAGGCCAGCAAACAATGAGCAGTTCTTC
TRBV20-1	NA	TRBJ2-3	NA	CSGGTGADTQYF	TGCAGTGGGGGAACGGGAGCAGATACGCAGTATTTT
TRBV5-1	NA	TRBJ2-5	NA	CASSLKDTQETQYF	TGCGCCAGCAGCTTGAAGGACACCCAAGAGACCCAGTACTTC
TRBV30	NA	TRBJ1-5	few	CAWSTRGIQPQHF	TGTGCCTGGAGTACCAGGGGAATTCAGCCCCAGCATTTT
TRBV28	NA	TRBJ2-1	many	CASRAGFANEQFF	TGTGCCAGCAGGGCAGGGTTTGCCAATGAGCAGTTCTTC
TRBV20-1	NA	TRBJ2-1	few	CSARADNNRGRQFF	TGCAGTGCTAGAGCAGACAACAACCGGGGACGGCAGTTCTTC
TRBV12-3/TRBV12-4	TRBD1	TRBJ1-4	NA	CASSLGQGTNEKLFF	TGTGCCAGCAGTTTAGGACAGGGAACTAATGAAAAACTGTTTTTT
TRBV14	NA	TRBJ1-2	few	CASSQLTGNYGYTF	TGTGCCAGCAGCCAACTCACAGGCAACTATGGCTACACCTTC